The 5 T cell receptor beta chains below all came from one sample that was sequenced in a study of shared clonotypes between healthy human individuals. The table came from immunoSEQ multiplex PCR; TCRdb's copy has only in-frame clones and leaves some out. The repertoire holds approximately 2,000,000 clones, 85% to 95% seen once, with about 0.36% in the top ten. The sequenced sample consisted of naive CD4+ T cells from PBMCs. Sample subset: CD45RA+ positively selected. Receptors were obtained from a man between 18 and 35 years old in good health. Some clones in this sample may be carry-over from other donors' samples.

This chain joins TRBV2 and TRBJ1-1; D is perhaps TRBD1 (6 bases). The CDR3 is made up of 15 amino acids. Between the trimmed V and J ends, which lost 7 bases and 3 bases, there was a span of 18 bases. From germline, CDR1 is SNHLY and CDR2 FYNNEI. CDR3 residues: CASNSHGGLDTEAFF. CDR3 bases: TGTGCCAGCAATTCCCACGGGGGGCTAGACACTGAAGCTTTCTTT. The whole variable domain, filled in from reference TRBV2 and TRBJ1-1, reads EPEVTQTPSHQVTQMGQEVILRCVPISNHLYFYWYRQILGQKVEFLVSFYNNEISEKSEIFDDQFSVERPDGSNFTLKIRSTKLEDSAMYFCASNSHGGLDTEAFFGQGTRLTVV.

V is TRBV10-1 and J is TRBJ2-3; D perhaps matches TRBD1 (6 bases). From germline, CDR1 is WNHNN and CDR2 SYGVQD (reference sequence). Trimming cost V 1 base and J 5 bases, with 10 bases left between them. This CDR3 contains 14 residues. As DNA, the CDR3 is TGCGCCAGCAGTGAGTGGGGGCTTGGAGATACGCAGTATTTT. Translation gives CASSEWGLGDTQYF.

The CDR3 DNA reads as TGTGCCTGGACCCTCTGCCGGGCGTCCGCTCAGCCCCAGCATTTT. Translation gives CAWTLCRASAQPQHF. V is TRBV30 and J is TRBJ1-5, with no clear D. The CDR3 extends over 15 amino acids. Deletions cut 4 bases from V and 6 bases from J, with 19 bases between. Germline V CDR1 and CDR2: GTSNPN, SVGIG (reference sequence).

The V call is TRBV19, the J call TRBJ2-1; tentative D call: TRBD1 (5 bases). With 3 bases removed from V and 3 bases from J, the gap between germline ends came to 9 bases. Germline V gives CDR1 LNHDA, CDR2 SQIVND (reference sequence). CDR3 length: 14 residues. The CDR3, as DNA: TGTGCCAGTAGTATGGACACAATCTACAATGAGCAGTTCTTC. Its protein product is CASSMDTIYNEQFF. Filled out from reference TRBV19 and TRBJ2-1, the complete variable domain reads DGGITQSPKYLFRKEGQNVTLSCEQNLNHDAMYWYRQDPGQGLRLIYYSQIVNDFQKGDIAEGYSVSREKKESFPLTVTSAQKNPTAFYLCASSMDTIYNEQFFGPGTRLTVL.

The rearrangement uses TRBV29-1 and TRBJ2-3; TRBD1 is a possible D gene (5 bases). Trimming stripped 5 bases from V and 2 bases from J, with 14 bases between. This CDR3 comprises 14 residues. The germline V gene has CDR1 SQVTM and CDR2 ANQGSEA. The CDR3 DNA follows: TGCAGCGTTCGGGTTGGGGCACTCACAGATACGCAGTATTTT. Amino acid sequence: CSVRVGALTDTQYF.